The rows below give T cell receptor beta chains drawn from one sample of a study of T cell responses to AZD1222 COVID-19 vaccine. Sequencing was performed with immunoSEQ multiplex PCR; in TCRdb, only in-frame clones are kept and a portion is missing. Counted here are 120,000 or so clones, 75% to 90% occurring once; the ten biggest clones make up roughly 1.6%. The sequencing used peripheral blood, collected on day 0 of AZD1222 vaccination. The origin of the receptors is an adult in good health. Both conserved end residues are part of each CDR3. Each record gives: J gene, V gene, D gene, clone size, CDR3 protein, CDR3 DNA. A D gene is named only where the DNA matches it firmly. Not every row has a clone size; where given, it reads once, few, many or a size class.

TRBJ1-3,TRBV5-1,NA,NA,CASSLAGGSPSGNTIYF,TGCGCCAGCAGCTTGGCTGGAGGGAGTCCCTCTGGAAACACCATATATTTT
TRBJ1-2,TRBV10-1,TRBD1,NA,CASSETGVAYGYTF,TGCGCCAGCAGTGAGACAGGGGTCGCCTATGGCTACACCTTC
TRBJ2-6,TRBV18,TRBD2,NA,CASSPPGGASGANVLTF,TGTGCCAGCTCACCCCCGGGGGGGGCAAGCGGGGCCAACGTCCTGACTTTC
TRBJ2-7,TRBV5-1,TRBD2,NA,CASSPRGGGDYEQYF,TGCGCCAGCAGCCCACGGGGCGGGGGGGACTACGAGCAGTACTTC
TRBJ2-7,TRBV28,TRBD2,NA,CASPPAGSGVYEQYF,TGTGCCAGCCCTCCGGCCGGTAGCGGGGTCTACGAGCAGTACTTC
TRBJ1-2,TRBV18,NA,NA,CASSPRETLRGGYTF,TGTGCCAGCTCACCACGAGAGACCCTAAGGGGCGGCTACACCTTC
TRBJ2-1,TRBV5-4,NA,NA,CASSPSTGDNEQFF,TGTGCCAGCAGCCCCTCGACAGGCGACAATGAGCAGTTCTTC
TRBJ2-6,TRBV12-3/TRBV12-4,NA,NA,CASSSTGANVLTF,TGTGCCAGCAGCTCAACTGGGGCCAACGTCCTGACTTTC
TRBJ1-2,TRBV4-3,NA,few,CASSQDLVTHYGYTF,TGCGCCAGCAGCCAAGATCTCGTGACTCACTATGGCTACACCTTC
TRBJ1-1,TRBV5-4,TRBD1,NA,CASSEDRVGAFF,TGTGCCAGCAGCGAGGACAGGGTGGGAGCTTTCTTT
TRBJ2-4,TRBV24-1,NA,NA,CATSGGGSDIQYF,TGTGCCACCAGTGGTGGGGGATCGGACATTCAGTACTTC
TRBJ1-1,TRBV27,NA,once,CASSSALGEAFF,TGTGCCAGCAGTTCCGCATTGGGTGAAGCTTTCTTT
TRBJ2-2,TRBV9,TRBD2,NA,CASSGGLATNTGELFF,TGTGCCAGCAGCGGGGGACTAGCGACCAACACCGGGGAGCTGTTTTTT
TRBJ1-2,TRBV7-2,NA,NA,CASSLDRSRTNYGYTF,TGTGCCAGCAGCTTGGATAGGTCACGGACTAACTATGGCTACACCTTC
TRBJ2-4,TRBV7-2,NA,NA,CASSFPQNIQYF,TGTGCCAGCAGCTTCCCCCAAAACATTCAGTACTTC
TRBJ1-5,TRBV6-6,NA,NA,CASIRGAGQPQHF,TGTGCCAGCATCCGGGGCGCAGGGCAGCCCCAGCATTTT
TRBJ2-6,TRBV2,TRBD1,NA,CASRKQGAANVLTF,TGTGCCAGCAGGAAACAGGGGGCCGCCAACGTCCTGACTTTC
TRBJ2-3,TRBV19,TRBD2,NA,CASSFTPLGLAGPTDTQYF,TGTGCCAGTAGTTTTACCCCGCTGGGGCTAGCGGGTCCCACAGATACGCAGTATTTT
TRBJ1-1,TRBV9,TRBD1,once,CASSPGQGWTEAFF,TGTGCCAGCAGCCCGGGACAGGGGTGGACTGAAGCTTTCTTT
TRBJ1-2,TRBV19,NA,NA,CASNLIHGGRGLGYTF,TGTGCCAGCAACCTGATCCACGGGGGTAGGGGACTTGGCTACACCTTC
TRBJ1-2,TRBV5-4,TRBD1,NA,CASSSGQVYGYTF,TGTGCCAGCAGCTCCGGACAGGTCTATGGCTACACCTTC
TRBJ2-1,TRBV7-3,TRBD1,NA,CASSPTRGQGTFVEQFF,TGTGCCAGCAGCCCAACGCGGGGACAGGGAACCTTTGTTGAGCAGTTCTTC
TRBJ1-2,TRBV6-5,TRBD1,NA,CASGDTGDESYGYTF,TGTGCCAGCGGAGATACAGGGGACGAGAGCTATGGCTACACCTTC
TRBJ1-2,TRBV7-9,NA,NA,CASSPPLRYRANYGYTF,TGTGCCAGCAGCCCCCCCTTGCGGTACAGAGCTAACTATGGCTACACCTTC
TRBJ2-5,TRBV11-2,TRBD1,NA,CASSRTGVGQETQYF,TGTGCCAGCTCAAGGACAGGGGTTGGCCAAGAGACCCAGTACTTC
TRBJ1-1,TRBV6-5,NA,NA,CATKGTEAFF,TGTGCCACCAAGGGTACTGAAGCTTTCTTT
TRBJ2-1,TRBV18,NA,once,CASSPPSATYNEQFF,TGTGCCAGCTCACCACCGTCCGCTACGTACAATGAGCAGTTCTTC
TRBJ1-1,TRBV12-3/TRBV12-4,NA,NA,CASRTGTNEAFF,TGTGCCAGCAGGACCGGGACAAATGAAGCTTTCTTT
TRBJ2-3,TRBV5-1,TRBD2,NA,CASSLVLAGLWYF,TGCGCCAGCAGCTTGGTACTAGCGGGGTTGTGGTATTTT
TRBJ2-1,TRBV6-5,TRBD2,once,CASSFRGLANNEQFF,TGTGCCAGCAGTTTTAGGGGACTAGCGAACAATGAGCAGTTCTTC
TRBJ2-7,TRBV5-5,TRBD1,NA,CASSGQGGSYEQYF,TGTGCCAGCAGCGGACAGGGGGGCTCCTACGAGCAGTACTTC
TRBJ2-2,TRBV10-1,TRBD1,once,CASRPGTGLLFF,TGCGCCAGCAGGCCCGGGACAGGGTTACTGTTTTTT
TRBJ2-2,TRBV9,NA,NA,CASSVDYSRRGTGELFF,TGTGCCAGCAGCGTAGATTATTCCAGGAGAGGCACCGGGGAGCTGTTTTTT
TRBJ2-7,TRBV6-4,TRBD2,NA,CASRAGTNHLPGEQYF,TGTGCCAGCAGGGCCGGGACTAACCACCTCCCGGGTGAGCAGTACTTC
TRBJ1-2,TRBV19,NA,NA,CASSWFNGYTF,TGTGCCAGTAGTTGGTTTAATGGCTACACCTTC
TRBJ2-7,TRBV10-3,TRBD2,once,CAISDLAGGAYEQYF,TGTGCCATCAGTGACTTGGCGGGGGGAGCCTACGAGCAGTACTTC
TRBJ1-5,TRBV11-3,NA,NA,CASSLESGNQPQHF,TGTGCCAGCAGCTTAGAATCCGGGAATCAGCCCCAGCATTTT
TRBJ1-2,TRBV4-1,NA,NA,CASSRRTGWEGYTF,TGCGCCAGCAGCCGTCGAACGGGGTGGGAGGGATACACCTTC
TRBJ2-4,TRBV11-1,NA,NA,CASRPLGAKNIQYF,TGTGCCAGCAGACCCCTCGGCGCCAAAAACATTCAGTACTTC
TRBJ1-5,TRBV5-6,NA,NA,CASSLDGGFWPQHF,TGTGCCAGCAGCTTGGACGGGGGGTTTTGGCCCCAGCATTTT
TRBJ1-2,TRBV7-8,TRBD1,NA,CASSARQGGNYGYTF,TGTGCCAGCAGCGCGCGACAGGGAGGCAACTATGGCTACACCTTC
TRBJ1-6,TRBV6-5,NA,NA,CASSISVNYSPLHF,TGTGCCAGCAGTATTTCAGTGAATTATTCACCCCTCCACTTT
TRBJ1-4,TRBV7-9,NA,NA,CASSTYSGEKLFF,TGTGCCAGCAGCACCTACAGTGGTGAAAAACTGTTTTTT
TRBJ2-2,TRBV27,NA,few,CASSLNGGLGGELFF,TGTGCCAGCAGTTTAAATGGGGGGTTGGGCGGGGAGCTGTTTTTT
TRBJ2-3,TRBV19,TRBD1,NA,CASSIDRVRTDTQYF,TGTGCCAGTAGTATCGACAGGGTCCGCACAGATACGCAGTATTTT
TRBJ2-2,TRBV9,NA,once,CASSVVTRPNTGELFF,TGTGCCAGCAGCGTAGTAACGAGACCGAACACCGGGGAGCTGTTTTTT
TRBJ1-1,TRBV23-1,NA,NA,CASTKQREGLVATEAFF,TGCGCCAGCACCAAGCAGAGGGAAGGTTTGGTAGCCACTGAAGCTTTCTTT